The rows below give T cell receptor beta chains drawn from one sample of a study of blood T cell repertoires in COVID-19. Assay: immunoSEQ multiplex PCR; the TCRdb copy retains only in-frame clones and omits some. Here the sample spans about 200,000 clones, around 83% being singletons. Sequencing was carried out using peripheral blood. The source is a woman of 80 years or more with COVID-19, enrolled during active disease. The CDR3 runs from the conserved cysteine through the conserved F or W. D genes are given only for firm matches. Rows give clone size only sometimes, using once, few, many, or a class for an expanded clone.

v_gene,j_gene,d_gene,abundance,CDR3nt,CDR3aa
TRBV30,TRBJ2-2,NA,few,TGTGCCTGGAGGGCCTCGGGGAATTCCGGGGAGCTGTTTTTT,CAWRASGNSGELFF
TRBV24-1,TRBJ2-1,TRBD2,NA,TGTGCCACCAGTGATTCAGGACTAGCGGAGAACAATGAGCAGTTCTTC,CATSDSGLAENNEQFF
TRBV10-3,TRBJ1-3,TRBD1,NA,TGTGCCATCAGTGAGGGGACAGGGTCTTGGACCATATATTTT,CAISEGTGSWTIYF
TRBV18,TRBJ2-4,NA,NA,TGTGCCAGCTCACCAGCGGCAGGGAACAGAGCCAAAAACATTCAGTACTTC,CASSPAAGNRAKNIQYF
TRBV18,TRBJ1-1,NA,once,TGTGCCAGCTCACCAGAGCTGAACACTGAAGCTTTCTTT,CASSPELNTEAFF
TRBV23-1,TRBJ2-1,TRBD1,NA,TGCGCCAGCAGTCTCCGGGACAGGGCATACAATGAGCAGTTCTTC,CASSLRDRAYNEQFF
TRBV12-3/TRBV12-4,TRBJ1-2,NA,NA,TGTGCCAGCACCCGACAGGAGATAAATGGCTACACCTTC,CASTRQEINGYTF
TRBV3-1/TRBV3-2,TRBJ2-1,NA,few,TGTGCCAGCAGCCAGGGACGCAGCGCACGGGACATGGGCGAGCAGTTCTTC,CASSQGRSARDMGEQFF
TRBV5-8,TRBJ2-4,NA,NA,TGTGCCAGCAGCTTTAACCGGGACAATCAGTACTTC,CASSFNRDNQYF
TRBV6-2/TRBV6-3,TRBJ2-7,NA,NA,TGTGCCAGCAGTTACCAGTCCTTTGGCGAGCAGTACTTC,CASSYQSFGEQYF
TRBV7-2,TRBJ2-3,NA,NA,TGTGCCAGCAGCCCCGACCTGATTCTAGGCACGCAGTATTTT,CASSPDLILGTQYF
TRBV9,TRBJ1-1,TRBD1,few,TGTGCCAGCAGCGTAGCGGCAGGGGGGATAGGGGCTTTCTTT,CASSVAAGGIGAFF